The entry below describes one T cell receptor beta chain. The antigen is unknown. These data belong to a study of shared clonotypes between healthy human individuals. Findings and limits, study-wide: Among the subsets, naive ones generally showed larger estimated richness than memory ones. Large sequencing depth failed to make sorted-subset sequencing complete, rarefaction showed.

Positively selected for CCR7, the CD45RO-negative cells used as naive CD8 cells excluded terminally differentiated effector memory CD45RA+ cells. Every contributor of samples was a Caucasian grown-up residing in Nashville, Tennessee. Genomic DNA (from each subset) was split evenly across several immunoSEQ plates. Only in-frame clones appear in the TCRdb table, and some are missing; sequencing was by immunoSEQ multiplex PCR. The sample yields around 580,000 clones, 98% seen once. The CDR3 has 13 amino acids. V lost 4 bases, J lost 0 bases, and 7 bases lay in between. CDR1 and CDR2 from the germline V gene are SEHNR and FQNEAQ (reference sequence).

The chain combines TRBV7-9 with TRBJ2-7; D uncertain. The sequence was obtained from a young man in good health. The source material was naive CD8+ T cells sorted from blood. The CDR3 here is CASSSIYSYEQYF. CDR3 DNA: TGTGCCAGCAGCTCAATATACTCCTACGAGCAGTACTTC.